This T cell receptor beta chain was sequenced for a study of shared clonotypes between healthy human individuals. Adults of Caucasian background living in Nashville, Tennessee made up all donors. The CDR3 sequence is 12 residues long. V was shortened by 4 bases and J by 4 bases, with 7 bases between the two germline ends. CDR1 MGHDK and CDR2 SYGVNS come from the germline V gene. Study-level points and caveats: With four donors compared, 4.5% to 6.5% of naive CD4 clonotypes were shared. Estimated richness values were generally larger in naive subsets than in memory subsets.

With regard to this clone: Its target is unknown.

Here immunoSEQ multiplex PCR was the method, and the copy in TCRdb shows in-frame clones only, minus some. The sample carries over a million clones, about 98.5% recorded once. The sample taken for sequencing was naive CD4+ T cells sorted from blood. Subset defined: CD45RA+ positively selected. The TCR comes from a man under 40 in good health. The chain carries TRBV25-1 and TRBJ1-1, with no clear D. The CDR3 is CASSASRTEAFF. CDR3 bases: TGTGCCAGCAGTGCTTCACGCACTGAAGCTTTCTTT.